This entry lists 22 T cell receptor beta chains sequenced from one sample in a study of CD8 T cells in ankylosing spondylitis. One entry per CDR3 protein, called by TCRdb with MiXCR from the 5' RACE reads. The sample lists 200,000 to 250,000 distinct CDR3 sequences; about 30% were seen once. The sequenced sample was blood, either unsorted or a sorted T cell fraction (not recorded which). The source is a male donor with ankylosing spondylitis or in good health (not recorded which).

This clonotype was seen only a few times. This chain uses TRBV29-1 with TRBJ1-4, with D unresolved. V was pared by 0 bases and J by 7 bases, with 21 bases between. Germline CDR1 and CDR2: SQVTM and ANQGSEA. The CDR3 spans 17 residues. The CDR3 here is CSVEDRTDEDEGEKLFF. The DNA for the CDR3 is TGCAGCGTTGAAGATCGGACCGACGAGGACGAGGGTGAAAAACTGTTTTTT.

The V and J genes are TRBV20-1 and TRBJ2-3; D is unresolved. This CDR3 is 15 amino acids long. Germline V gene sequence: CDR1 DFQATT, CDR2 SNEGSKA (reference sequence). The V end lost 0 bases, the J end lost 2 bases, and 12 bases lay between the germline ends. The DNA for the CDR3 is TGCAGTGCTAGAGATGGACGGCCCTCCACAGATACGCAGTATTTT. Translated: CSARDGRPSTDTQYF.

This chain links TRBV2 with TRBJ1-6; 8 nucleotides align to TRBD1. Germline CDR1 and CDR2: SNHLY and FYNNEI. The CDR3 has 16 residues. V dropped 7 bases and J dropped 9; count of bases not matched to a gene: 14. CDR3 protein: CASIRDRSDFGSPLHF. The CDR3 DNA follows: TGTGCCAGCATCCGGGACAGGTCGGATTTTGGTTCACCCCTCCACTTT.

This clonotype was detected once. A read error may explain this, as a much larger clone is one base away. The rearrangement joins TRBV6-5 to TRBJ1-5, with TRBD1 matching over 7 bases. Germline V gene data show CDR1 as MNHEY and CDR2 as SVGAGI. The CDR3 runs to 12 residues. With 8 bases clipped from V and 10 bases from J, the junction kept 8 bases outside the gene matches. CDR3 DNA sequence: TGTGCCAGCCAGACAGGGTCTCACCCCCAGCATTTT. This gives the protein CASQTGSHPQHF.

The chain uses TRBV2 and TRBJ2-1; 8 bases match TRBD1. This CDR3 is built from 14 residues. With V trimmed by 1 base and J by 8 bases, 4 bases remained unmatched. The germline CDR1 and CDR2 sequences are SNHLY and FYNNEI. The CDR3 DNA reads as TGTGCCAGCAGTGAAGGGACAGGGTATGATGAGCAGTTCTTC. Its protein product is CASSEGTGYDEQFF.

This clonotype was detected a few times. The V and J genes are TRBV20-1 and TRBJ2-7; TRBD1 agrees at 8 bases. Germline trimming cut 4 bases from V and 0 bases from J; bases unmatched to any gene: 8. Germline CDR1 and CDR2: DFQATT and SNEGSKA (reference sequence). This CDR3 has 15 amino acids. In DNA, the CDR3 is TGCAGTGCTACCTCGGGACAGGCAAGCTCCTACGAGCAGTACTTC. Translation: CSATSGQASSYEQYF.

The J gene is TRBJ2-3, the V gene TRBV28; the match to TRBD2 covers 8 bases. The germline V gene encodes CDR1 MDHEN and CDR2 SYDVKM. V lost 2 bases to trimming and J lost 4 bases; unmatched junction nucleotides: 2. The CDR3 has 14 amino acids. The CDR3 bases are TGTGCCAGCAGTTTACGGGGGGGCCCAGATACGCAGTATTTT. It specifies CASSLRGGPDTQYF.

The CDR3 protein is CSARARATYEQYF. CDR3 DNA: TGCAGTGCTCGTGCTAGGGCCACCTACGAGCAGTACTTC. This chain links TRBV20-1 with TRBJ2-7, with D uncertain. The CDR3 loop spans 13 amino acids. Germline V gene sequence: CDR1 DFQATT, CDR2 SNEGSKA (reference sequence). V dropped 5 bases and J dropped 2 bases, with 13 bases sitting between them.

The chain has TRBV24-1 and TRBJ2-1; the D is unclear. V shed 2 bases and J shed 7 bases, with 14 bases lying between them. Germline V gene lookup returns CDR1 KGHDR and CDR2 SFDVKD. The CDR3 loop spans 15 amino acids. The CDR3 sequence: CATSDSSRVGNEQFF. The CDR3 DNA is TGTGCCACCAGTGATTCGAGCAGAGTAGGGAATGAGCAGTTCTTC.

About this clonotype: Germline is not matched at one junction end, which may reflect a read error. The chain recombines TRBV27 with TRBJ1-1, with unresolved D. The CDR3 extends over 13 amino acids. CDR1 and CDR2 from the germline V gene are MNHEY and SMNVEV (reference sequence). This chain's CDR3 is CASSLSTGLGAFF. The CDR3 coding sequence is TGTGCCAGCAGTCTATCAACCGGACTCGGAGCTTTCTTT.

This clonotype was recorded a few times. The CDR3 sequence is CASSYSSHTGELFF. The CDR3 DNA sequence: TGTGCCAGCAGTTACTCGTCCCACACCGGGGAGCTGTTTTTT. The rearrangement joins TRBV6-5 to TRBJ2-2; unclear D gene. V gave up 0 bases and J gave up 3 bases, with 5 bases separating them. The CDR3 sequence is 14 residues long. Germline CDR1 MNHEY, CDR2 SVGAGI.

This clonotype has a single count. The V and J genes are TRBV4-1 and TRBJ1-2; unclear D gene. From germline, CDR1 is MGHRA and CDR2 YSYEKL. V dropped 1 base and J dropped 4 bases, with 10 bases sitting between them. CDR3 length equals 14 residues. The DNA for the CDR3 is TGCGCCAGCAGCCAAGGGACTGGGTCCTATGGCTACACCTTC. Its protein is CASSQGTGSYGYTF.

Concerning this clonotype itself: Mismatch with germline at one junction end may stem from a read error. The V gene is TRBV5-4, the J gene TRBJ2-5, with D hard to call. The CDR3 covers 16 residues. Per the germline V gene, CDR1 is SGHNT and CDR2 is YYREEE (reference sequence). CDR3 sequence reads: CASSSALSRSQETQYF. In DNA form, the CDR3 reads TGTGCCAGCAGCTCAGCCCTGAGTCGCTCCCAAGAGACTCAGTACTTC.

The CDR3 is CSASATSGGFYEQYF. In DNA, the CDR3 is TGCAGTGCTAGCGCTACTAGCGGGGGGTTCTACGAGCAGTACTTC. The chain recombines TRBV20-1 with TRBJ2-7; 12 nucleotides align to TRBD2. This CDR3 is built from 15 residues. V gave up 3 bases and J gave up 3 bases; unmatched junction bases: 6. Germline lookup yields CDR1 DFQATT and CDR2 SNEGSKA (reference sequence).

The V gene is TRBV12-3 or TRBV12-4, the J gene TRBJ2-2; D unclear. The CDR3 extends over 16 amino acids. V lost 4 bases and J lost 0, with 12 bases in between. In DNA form, the CDR3 reads TGTGCCAGCAGTTGGGGTGCAGCCGCGAACACCGGGGAGCTGTTTTTT. It translates to CASSWGAAANTGELFF.

This chain uses TRBV20-1 with TRBJ2-7; 8 bases line up with TRBD1. The junction had 6 bases not matched to a gene; V was cut back by 3 bases and J by 5 bases. Germline V CDR1 and CDR2: DFQATT, SNEGSKA (reference sequence). This CDR3 region has 13 residues. CDR3 DNA: TGCAGTGCTAGCAGACAGGGGTTACACGAGCAGTACTTC. The encoded protein is CSASRQGLHEQYF.

This clonotype came up a few times. The chain has TRBV15 and TRBJ1-5; unclear D gene. V was clipped by 3 bases and J by 9 bases, with 21 bases between them. CDR1 is LNHNV, CDR2 YYDKDF, per germline (reference sequence). CDR3 length: 16 residues. CDR3 region: CATSRQWNSFLVPQHF. In nucleotides, the CDR3 is TGTGCCACCAGCAGGCAATGGAACAGCTTCTTGGTGCCCCAGCATTTT. The full variable domain, its missing parts supplied by reference TRBV15 and TRBJ1-5, is DAMVIQNPRYQVTQFGKPVTLSCSQTLNHNVMYWYQQKSSQAPKLLFHYYDKDFNNEADTPDNFQSRRPNTSFCFLDIRSPGLGDTAMYLCATSRQWNSFLVPQHFGDGTRLSIL.

About this clonotype itself: A read error may explain this, as a much larger clone is one base away. This CDR3 is CASSWDRDYEQYF. The CDR3 DNA is TGTGCCAGCAGTTGGGACAGGGACTACGAGCAGTACTTC. This chain connects TRBV12-3 or TRBV12-4 to TRBJ2-7, with TRBD1 matching 9 bases. CDR3 length equals 13 residues. V trimming: 4 bases; J trimming: 3 bases; junction bases outside the gene matches: 1.

This clonotype has only a few counts. This chain links TRBV5-1 with TRBJ2-7; D remains ambiguous. Germline V gene lookup returns CDR1 SGHRS and CDR2 YFSETQ. CDR3 length: 14 residues. Trimming removed 0 bases at V and 3 bases at J, with 10 bases between. The CDR3 nucleotides read TGCGCCAGCAGCTTGGATACCACCTTCTACGAGCAGTACTTC. Translated, it gives CASSLDTTFYEQYF.

The V and J genes are TRBV12-3 or TRBV12-4 and TRBJ1-2; TRBD1 is a possible D gene (5 bases). The CDR3 sequence is 13 residues long. Trimming shortened V by 7 bases and J by 4 bases, and 13 bases separated the two germline ends. For the CDR3, the DNA is TGTGCCAGCACGGAAGGGGATTCCTATGGCTACACCTTC. As protein: CASTEGDSYGYTF.

This clonotype was seen a handful of times. The CDR3 sequence is CASRVTGGANEKLFF. CDR3 DNA: TGTGCCAGCAGGGTCACAGGCGGGGCTAATGAAAAACTGTTTTTT. The chain carries TRBV12-3 or TRBV12-4 and TRBJ1-4; the D gene is possibly TRBD1 (5 bases). The CDR3 has 15 residues. V was trimmed by 6 bases and J by 3 bases, leaving 14 bases between them.

The CDR3, as DNA: TGTGCCAGCAGCCGCCGGACAGCCTACGAGCAGTACTTC. It is translated as CASSRRTAYEQYF. J is TRBJ2-7 and V is TRBV14; TRBD1 might be the D (6 bases). V lost 4 bases and J 2 bases, leaving 9 bases between the germline ends. Germline CDR1 reads SGHDN; CDR2 reads FVKESK. CDR3 length: 13 residues.